Here is one TCR beta chain with its context. In TCRdb, the RT-PCR reads were re-called with MiXCR into one record per CDR3 protein. The table shows almost 700,000 distinct CDR3 sequences, with 13% to 15% occurring only once. CDR3 length: 15 amino acids. Germline loops: CDR1 LNHDA, CDR2 SQIVND (reference sequence). J gave up 2 bases and V 8 bases, and 7 bases lay outside the gene matches. The receptor was isolated from a female donor in good health, serving as a healthy control. Sample: memory CD4+ T cells from blood. The chain uses TRBV19 and TRBJ1-1; 11 bases map to TRBD1. The CDR3 DNA reads as TGTGCCAGTGCCCCATGGACAGGGGGCAACACTGAAGCTTTCTTT. Protein: CASAPWTGGNTEAFF.